A single sample is the source of the 13 T cell receptor beta chains below, sequenced in a study of cytomegalovirus exposure and HLA in healthy donors. Researchers ran the PCR with 60 Vbeta and 13 Jbeta primers. Measured with immunoSEQ multiplex PCR; TCRdb has only the in-frame clones, and not every one. Found here are some 200,000 clones, over 65% of them singletons; the top ten hold nearly 3%. Sequenced sample: PBMCs. These receptors were collected from a woman in her thirties in good health and CMV-seronegative.

In this sample, this clone turned up a few times. The chain is built from TRBV6-1 and TRBJ1-5; the D is unclear. The CDR3 has 14 amino acids. The V gene lost 5 bases and the J gene lost 0 bases, with 8 bases spanning the gap. Germline CDR1 MNHNS, CDR2 SASEGT. The CDR3 protein is CASSPVGSNQPQHF. In DNA form, the CDR3 reads TGTGCCAGCAGTCCCGTCGGTAGCAATCAGCCCCAGCATTTT.

This chain uses TRBV30 with TRBJ1-6; 7 positions agree with TRBD1. The CDR3 totals 16 residues. CDR1 is GTSNPN and CDR2 is SVGIG in the germline V gene (reference sequence). Trimming cost V 0 bases and J 6 bases; bases outside gene matches: 8. For the CDR3, the DNA is TGTGCCTGGAGTGTACATGGGACAGAGCGTAATTCACCCCTCCACTTT. Its translation: CAWSVHGTERNSPLHF.

The chain is built from TRBV6-4 and TRBJ2-3; TRBD2 matches 11 bases. This CDR3 contains 16 residues. V gave up 8 bases and J gave up 1 base; unmatched junction bases: 8. Germline lookup yields CDR1 MRHNA and CDR2 SNTAGT. The CDR3 DNA reads TGTGCCAGCCCTGGTGGTAGCGGGGGGGGCACAGATACGCAGTATTTT. It encodes CASPGGSGGGTDTQYF.

The chain recombines TRBV7-3 with TRBJ1-2, with D possibly matching TRBD1 (6 bases). The V end was cut by 1 base, the J end by 8 bases, with 23 bases between. The CDR3 totals 17 residues. Looked up from germline, CDR1 is SGHTA and CDR2 is FQGTGA. This CDR3 is CASSLKSGGRGGFGYTF. DNA for the CDR3: TGTGCCAGCAGCTTAAAGAGTGGGGGCCGAGGGGGTTTCGGCTACACCTTC.

The V call is TRBV7-2, the J call TRBJ2-1, with D unresolved. Trimming stripped 1 base from V and 1 base from J, with 8 bases between. The CDR3 contains 15 residues. CDR1 SGHTA and CDR2 FQGNSA come from the germline V gene. This CDR3 is CASSLDRGSYNEQFF. The DNA for the CDR3 is TGTGCCAGCAGCTTAGATCGCGGATCCTACAATGAGCAGTTCTTC.

The V and J genes are TRBV30 and TRBJ1-1; TRBD1 matches 8 bases. Trimming took 0 bases from V and 0 from J; bases not matched to a gene: 6. From germline, CDR1 is GTSNPN and CDR2 SVGIG (reference sequence). This CDR3 comprises 16 residues. CDR3 protein: CAWSVSRTGMNTEAFF. CDR3 DNA: TGTGCCTGGAGTGTATCCCGGACAGGGATGAACACTGAAGCTTTCTTT. The entire variable domain, with the rest obtained from reference TRBV30 and TRBJ1-1, is as follows: SQTIHQWPATLVQPVGSPLSLECTVEGTSNPNLYWYRQAAGRGLQLLFYSVGIGQISSEVPQNLSASRPQDRQFILSSKKLLLSDSGFYLCAWSVSRTGMNTEAFFGQGTRLTVV.

The J gene is TRBJ2-3, the V gene TRBV2; D perhaps matches TRBD1 (5 bases). Trimming cost V 2 bases and J 5 bases, with 8 bases left between them. The CDR3 length is 13 residues. Germline CDR1 and CDR2: SNHLY and FYNNEI. CDR3 loop: CASSEQGVDTQYF. The CDR3 DNA is TGTGCCAGCAGTGAACAGGGCGTAGATACGCAGTATTTT.

The chain has TRBV7-2 and TRBJ2-5, with D possibly being TRBD1 (5 bases). The end of the DNA fits TRBJ2-7 better, so the J call may be wrong. Per germline, CDR1 SGHTA and CDR2 FQGNSA. The length of the CDR3 is 12 residues. The CDR3 DNA sequence: TGTGCCAGCAGCCAAGACAGATACGAGCAGTACTTC. As protein: CASSQDRYEQYF.

The sample holds one count of this clone. The chain recombines TRBV6-1 with TRBJ2-1; TRBD2 aligns across 9 bases. The CDR3 is 15 amino acids. Germline assignment: CDR1 MNHNS and CDR2 SASEGT. Germline trimming cut 2 bases from V and 6 bases from J; bases unmatched to any gene: 5. CDR3 amino acids: CASSERASGVNEQFF. CDR3 bases: TGTGCCAGCAGTGAAAGGGCTAGCGGGGTCAATGAGCAGTTCTTC.

The gene calls are TRBV5-4 and TRBJ2-7; D not certain. CDR3 length: 11 amino acids. Deletions cut 5 bases from V and 3 bases from J, with 6 bases between. Germline CDR1 and CDR2: SGHNT and YYREEE (reference sequence). The CDR3 nucleotides read TGTGCCAGCAGTCTAAACTACGAGCAGTACTTC. Translated: CASSLNYEQYF.

The chain couples TRBV4-2 to TRBJ2-3, with 10 nucleotides matching TRBD2. V shed 0 bases and J 3 bases; nucleotides not matched to a gene: 6. Looked up from germline, CDR1 is LGHNA and CDR2 is YNFKEQ. The CDR3 length is 17 residues. CDR3 protein: CASSQDASGRGTDTQYF. As DNA, the CDR3 is TGTGCCAGCAGCCAAGATGCGAGCGGGAGGGGGACAGATACGCAGTATTTT.

The CDR3 here is CASSEAGGWGEQFF. The CDR3 nucleotides read TGTGCCAGCAGTGAAGCGGGAGGGTGGGGTGAGCAGTTCTTC. The chain recombines TRBV28 with TRBJ2-1; TRBD2 aligns across 10 bases. The trim removed 5 bases at V and 9 bases at J, leaving 7 bases unmatched. The germline CDR1 and CDR2 sequences are MDHEN and SYDVKM. This CDR3 is 14 amino acids long.

This clone was seen only a few times. V gene TRBV7-9 combines with J gene TRBJ1-5, with unresolved D. The CDR3 loop spans 13 amino acids. The V end lost 3 bases, the J end lost 5 bases, and 8 bases lay between the germline ends. Germline V gene lookup returns CDR1 SEHNR and CDR2 FQNEAQ (reference sequence). CDR3 sequence reads: CASSFLVDQPQHF. The CDR3 nucleotides read TGTGCCAGCAGCTTTCTGGTAGATCAGCCCCAGCATTTT.